This T cell receptor beta chain came from a study of blood T cells in healthy people across ages. The CDR3 spans 13 residues. Trimming stripped 6 bases from V and 0 bases from J, with 10 bases between. Germline CDR1 and CDR2: SGHRS and YFSETQ. Then a second PCR, running about 7 to 11 cycles, was carried out with a sample-barcoded 5' primer and a J-beta primer mix. TCRdb processed the 5' RACE reads anew with MiXCR; each CDR3 protein has one entry. The sample yields about 1.1 million distinct CDR3 sequences, approximately 38% seen once. Sample donors were healthy Caucasian individuals that came from Russia, aged about 6 to 95.

The sequencing sample was made of blood. The rearrangement uses TRBV5-1 and TRBJ2-7, with D unresolved. This TCR was sampled from a man between 18 and 35 years old in good health. The CDR3 coding sequence is TGCGCCAGCACTTATAGTGACTCCTACGAGCAGTACTTC. Amino acid sequence: CASTYSDSYEQYF.